Following are 15 T cell receptor beta chains from one sample sequenced in a study of T cells in Graves' hyperthyroidism and ophthalmopathy (dated by TCRdb to about 2019). Library creation used multiplex PCR. The reads were generated on an Illumina HiSeq 2000. The TCR beta CDR3 regions were amplified from RNA transcripts. The first round of RT-PCR for the TCR CDR3 was performed with the HTBI primer set and the Qiagen OneStep RT-PCR kit. TCRdb passed the public sequencing reads through fastp at Q25 and MiXCR, retaining productive beta sequences. One record per CDR3 amino acid sequence lists the most common genes and DNA. The table for this sample lists hundreds of thousands of distinct CDR3 sequences; around 45% of them were counted only once. The ten largest clones take up roughly 8.2% of the sample. Sample: peripheral blood or thyroid tissue (not recorded which). Receptors were obtained from a woman between 18 and 29 years old with Graves' hyperthyroidism. Donor details come from another sample of the same person, matched by shared clones.

The chain couples TRBV7-2 to TRBJ1-1, with D possibly TRBD1 on 5 matching bases. Germline assignment: CDR1 SGHTA and CDR2 FQGNSA. The CDR3 has 14 residues. Trimming took 3 bases from V and 4 from J, leaving 12 bases between them. CDR3 nucleotides: TGTGCCAGCAGCTTGGGGCCCCTTGGCACTGAAGCTTTCTTT. It yields the protein CASSLGPLGTEAFF. The full variable domain, its missing parts supplied by reference TRBV7-2 and TRBJ1-1, is GAGVSQSPSNKVTEKGKDVELRCDPISGHTALYWYRQSLGQGLEFLIYFQGNSAPDKSGLPSDRFSAERTGGSVSTLTIQRTQQEDSAVYLCASSLGPLGTEAFFGQGTRLTVV.

The chain has TRBV25-1 and TRBJ2-7; 7 bases fit TRBD2. The germline gives CDR1 MGHDK, CDR2 SYGVNS. The CDR3 sequence is 13 residues long. The J segment lost 3 bases and the V segment lost 10 bases, leaving 9 bases of the junction unmatched. The CDR3 DNA reads TGTGCCACCCTCGAGGGGAGGGACTACGAGCAGTACTTC. It is translated as CATLEGRDYEQYF.

The V call is TRBV10-3, the J call TRBJ1-6; TRBD1 aligns across 9 bases. The trim removed 10 bases at V and 9 bases at J, leaving 22 bases unmatched. The CDR3 is 18 amino acids. The germline gives CDR1 ENHRY, CDR2 SYGVKD. This CDR3 reads CATRSSGTGQGSTSPLHF. The CDR3 bases are TGTGCCACTCGGTCCTCCGGAACGGGACAGGGTTCAACTTCACCCCTCCACTTT.

This chain connects TRBV20-1 to TRBJ2-7, with 9 positions matching TRBD2. The length of the CDR3 is 13 residues. The junction had 5 bases not matched to a gene; V was cut back by 3 bases and J by 5 bases. In germline, CDR1 is DFQATT, CDR2 SNEGSKA (reference sequence). The CDR3 nucleotides read TGCAGTGCTAGGACTAGCGGTTGGGACGAGCAGTACTTC. Protein product: CSARTSGWDEQYF.

The rearrangement joins TRBV6-1 to TRBJ1-6; D unresolved. The V end was cut by 11 bases, the J end by 8 bases, with 19 bases between. The CDR3 covers 14 residues. CDR1 is MNHNS, CDR2 SASEGT, per germline. The CDR3 coding sequence is TGTGCCGGCCATAGAATGGTGCCGGATTCACCCCTCCACTTT. Protein product: CAGHRMVPDSPLHF.

The chain joins TRBV29-1 to TRBJ1-2, with D perhaps TRBD1 (6 bases). This CDR3 has 14 residues. Per germline, CDR1 SQVTM and CDR2 ANQGSEA. The V and J ends lost 0 bases and 1 base respectively, with 9 bases between them. The CDR3 is CSVEDRTDNYGYTF. CDR3 sequence (DNA): TGCAGCGTTGAAGATCGGACAGATAACTATGGCTACACCTTC.

This clonotype has just a few counts. As DNA, the CDR3 is TGTGCCAGCAGCTTACAACAGGGCTACACTGAAGCTTTCTTT. It codes for CASSLQQGYTEAFF. This sequence joins TRBV7-2 and TRBJ1-1; weak D call: TRBD1 (6 bases). Germline CDR1 reads SGHTA; CDR2 reads FQGNSA. The CDR3 has 14 amino acids. V was pared by 2 bases and J by 3 bases, with 10 bases between.

The genes are TRBV11-2 and TRBJ1-4; a weak D match, TRBD1 (5 bases). V was cut by 4 bases and J by 5 bases, with 11 bases left in between. Looked up from germline, CDR1 is SGHAT and CDR2 is FQNNGV. The CDR3 loop spans 14 amino acids. CDR3 DNA: TGTGCCAGCAGCTCCCCGGGACCCAATGAAAAACTGTTTTTT. Translating gives CASSSPGPNEKLFF. Based on the CDR3 plus reference TRBV11-2 and TRBJ1-4, the full variable domain is EAGVAQSPRYKIIEKRQSVAFWCNPISGHATLYWYQQILGQGPKLLIQFQNNGVVDDSQLPKDRFSAERLKGVDSTLKIQPAKLEDSAVYLCASSSPGPNEKLFFGSGTQLSVL.

The DNA for the CDR3 is TGCAGCGTTTTAGGGCAGGGAGAAGAGACCCAGTACTTC. As protein: CSVLGQGEETQYF. This rearrangement joins TRBV29-1 to TRBJ2-5; possibly TRBD1 or TRBD2 for D (5 bases each). The CDR3 length is 13 residues. Germline CDR1 reads SQVTM; CDR2 reads ANQGSEA. V was cut by 5 bases and J by 3 bases, with 13 bases left in between.

The V and J genes are TRBV7-2 and TRBJ2-7, with TRBD1 identical over 9 bases. This CDR3 spans 15 amino acids. Germline assignment: CDR1 SGHTA and CDR2 FQGNSA. V lost 9 bases to trimming and J lost 3 bases; unmatched junction nucleotides: 12. CDR3 DNA: TGTGCCAGTAGCCCCCTCGGGACAGGGCTCTACGAGCAGTACTTC. The encoded protein is CASSPLGTGLYEQYF.

This clonotype was counted at least ten times. V usage is TRBV24-1 and J usage is TRBJ1-2, with a tentative D call TRBD1 (5 bases). Germline CDR1 is KGHDR and CDR2 is SFDVKD. The CDR3 consists of 14 residues. Trimming stripped 3 bases from V and 0 bases from J, with 7 bases between. CDR3 in DNA: TGTGCCACCAGTGATACAGGCCCTAACTATGGCTACACCTTC. This encodes CATSDTGPNYGYTF.

The CDR3 protein is CASSANPRANSPLHF. CDR3 nucleotide sequence: TGTGCCAGCAGTGCTAATCCACGGGCTAATTCACCCCTCCACTTT. This chain uses TRBV25-1 with TRBJ1-6, with D hard to call. The CDR3 is made up of 15 amino acids. The V gene's germline CDR1 is MGHDK and CDR2 SYGVNS. V lost 4 bases and J lost 6, with 13 bases in between.

This clonotype was counted a few times. V and J are TRBV7-2 and TRBJ1-1, with D possibly being TRBD1 (5 bases). The CDR3 contains 12 residues. Trimming pared 8 bases from V and 1 base from J, leaving 8 bases between. Germline CDR1 reads SGHTA; CDR2 reads FQGNSA. CDR3 sequence reads: CASQQANTEAFF. Here the CDR3 DNA reads TGTGCCAGCCAACAGGCGAACACTGAAGCTTTCTTT.

For the CDR3, the DNA is TGTGCCAGCAGCTGGGAGTACCAAGAGACCCAGTACTTC. Its protein product is CASSWEYQETQYF. J is TRBJ2-5 and V is TRBV7-2, with TRBD2 as a possible D gene (5 bases). Trimming took 4 bases from V and 0 from J, leaving 6 bases between them. The CDR3 is made up of 13 amino acids. CDR1 is SGHTA, CDR2 FQGNSA, per germline.

In the case of this clonotype: At one boundary the junction diverges from the germline segment, which might be a read error. The V call is TRBV2, the J call TRBJ2-7; D gene unclear. Looked up from germline, CDR1 is SNHLY and CDR2 is FYNNEI. The CDR3 sequence is 14 residues long. CDR3 sequence: CATSDLGNDYEQYF. In DNA form, the CDR3 reads TGTGCCACCAGTGATTTGGGGAACGACTACGAGCAGTACTTC.